The TCR beta chain described here comes from a study of T cells expressing NK-cell markers. CDR1 is DFQATT, CDR2 SNEGSKA, per germline (reference sequence). The CDR3 length is 15 residues. TCRdb reprocessed the 5' RACE reads; each CDR3 protein has one entry and no DNA is given. This table lists 440,000 or so distinct CDR3 sequences. This sequence originates from a woman between 18 and 70 years old in good health. The sample was blood T cells: a sorted CD56 or NKG2C T cell subset, CD4+ or CD8+ T cells, or bulk PBMC T cells (not recorded which). The gene calls are TRBV20-1 and TRBJ2-2. The CDR3 is CSATNLGAITGELFF.